This T cell receptor (beta chain) was documented in a study of cytomegalovirus exposure and HLA in healthy donors. Some clones are missing from TCRdb's copy, which holds only in-frame ones; the method was immunoSEQ multiplex PCR. The table records a few hundred thousand clones, 70% to 90% of them present only once. The junction had 9 bases not matched to a gene; V was cut back by 6 bases and J by 2 bases. The CDR3 is 15 residues long. Germline CDR1 SGHRS, CDR2 YFSETQ. Study findings and constraints: 150 to 200 TCR beta chains were listed as cytomegalovirus-associated. Under in vitro conditions, three CMV-associated chains were confirmed as specific for CMV antigens.

The donors formed part of the 120-subject validation cohort, distinct from the roughly 700-subject first cohort. For this clone: The antigen is unknown.

This receptor was obtained from a young woman in good health and CMV-seronegative. The chain couples TRBV5-1 to TRBJ2-5; the match to TRBD2 covers 8 bases. Material for sequencing was PBMCs. CDR3 DNA sequence: TGCGCCAGCAAGTTCAGCGGGAGCCTACAAGAGACCCAGTACTTC. It specifies CASKFSGSLQETQYF.